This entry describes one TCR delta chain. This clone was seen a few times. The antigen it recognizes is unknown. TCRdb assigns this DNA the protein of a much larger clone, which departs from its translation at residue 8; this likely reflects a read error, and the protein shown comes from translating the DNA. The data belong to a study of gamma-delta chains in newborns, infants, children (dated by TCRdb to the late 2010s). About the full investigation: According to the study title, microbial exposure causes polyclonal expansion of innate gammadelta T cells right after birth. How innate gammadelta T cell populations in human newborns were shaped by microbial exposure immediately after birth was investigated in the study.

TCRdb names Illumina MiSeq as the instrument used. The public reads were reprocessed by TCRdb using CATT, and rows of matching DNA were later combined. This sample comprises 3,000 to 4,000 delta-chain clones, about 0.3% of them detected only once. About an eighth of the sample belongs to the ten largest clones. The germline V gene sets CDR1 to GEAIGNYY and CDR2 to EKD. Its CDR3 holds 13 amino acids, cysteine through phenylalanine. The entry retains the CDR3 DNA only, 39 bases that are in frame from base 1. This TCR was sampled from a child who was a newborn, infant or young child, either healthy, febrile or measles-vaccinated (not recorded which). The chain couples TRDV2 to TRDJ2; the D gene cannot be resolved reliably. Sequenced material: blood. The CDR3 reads CACDTDLAAQLFF. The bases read TGTGCCTGTGACACGGATTTGGCAGCACAACTCTTCTTT.